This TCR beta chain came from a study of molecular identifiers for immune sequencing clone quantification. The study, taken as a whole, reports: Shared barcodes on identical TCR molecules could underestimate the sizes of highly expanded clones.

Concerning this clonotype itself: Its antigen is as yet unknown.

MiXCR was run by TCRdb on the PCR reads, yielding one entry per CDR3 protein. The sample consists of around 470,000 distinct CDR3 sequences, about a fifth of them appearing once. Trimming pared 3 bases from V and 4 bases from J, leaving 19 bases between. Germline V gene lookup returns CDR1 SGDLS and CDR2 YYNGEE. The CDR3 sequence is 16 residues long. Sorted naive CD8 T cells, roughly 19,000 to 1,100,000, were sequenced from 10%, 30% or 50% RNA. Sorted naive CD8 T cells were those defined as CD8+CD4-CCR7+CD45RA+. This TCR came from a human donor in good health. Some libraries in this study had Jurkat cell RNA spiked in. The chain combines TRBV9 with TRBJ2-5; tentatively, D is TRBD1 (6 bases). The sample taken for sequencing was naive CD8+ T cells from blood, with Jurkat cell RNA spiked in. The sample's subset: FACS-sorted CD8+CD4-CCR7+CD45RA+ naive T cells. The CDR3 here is CASSALGQKAGETQYF. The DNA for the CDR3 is TGTGCCAGCAGCGCACTCGGACAGAAAGCCGGAGAGACCCAGTACTTC.